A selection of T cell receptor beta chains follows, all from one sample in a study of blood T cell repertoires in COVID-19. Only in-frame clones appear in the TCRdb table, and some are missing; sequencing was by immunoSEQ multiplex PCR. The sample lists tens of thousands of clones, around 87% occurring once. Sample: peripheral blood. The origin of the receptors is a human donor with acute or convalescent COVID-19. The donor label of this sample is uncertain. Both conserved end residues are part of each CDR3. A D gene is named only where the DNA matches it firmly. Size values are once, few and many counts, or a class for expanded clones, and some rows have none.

CDR3 protein: CATCGGQGDTEAFF
CDR3 DNA: TGTGCCACCTGTGGGGGACAGGGGGATACTGAAGCTTTCTTT
J gene: TRBJ1-1
D gene: TRBD1
V gene: TRBV24-1
clone size: .

CDR3 protein: CASSEQSGGNQPQHF
CDR3 DNA: TGTGCCAGCAGTGAACAGAGCGGGGGGAATCAGCCCCAGCATTTT
J gene: TRBJ1-5
D gene: .
V gene: TRBV2
clone size: few

CDR3 protein: CASNNRGPSTDTQYF
CDR3 DNA: TGTGCCAGCAATAACAGGGGTCCTAGCACAGATACGCAGTATTTT
J gene: TRBJ2-3
D gene: TRBD1
V gene: TRBV6-5
clone size: .

CDR3 protein: CASGRGPQETQYF
CDR3 DNA: TGTGCCAGCGGCAGGGGGCCTCAAGAGACCCAGTACTTC
J gene: TRBJ2-5
D gene: TRBD1
V gene: TRBV7-2
clone size: .

CDR3 protein: CASSYVTGGNEKLFF
CDR3 DNA: TGTGCCAGCAGCTACGTGACAGGGGGCAATGAAAAACTGTTTTTT
J gene: TRBJ1-4
D gene: TRBD1
V gene: TRBV11-2
clone size: .

CDR3 protein: CAWKLGTVPNEKLFF
CDR3 DNA: TGTGCCTGGAAATTGGGGACAGTGCCCAATGAAAAACTGTTTTTT
J gene: TRBJ1-4
D gene: TRBD1
V gene: TRBV30
clone size: .

CDR3 protein: CASRYSTTGSNQPQHF
CDR3 DNA: TGTGCCAGCCGATATTCTACAACAGGTAGCAATCAGCCCCAGCATTTT
J gene: TRBJ1-5
D gene: .
V gene: TRBV28
clone size: .

CDR3 protein: CASSMGLAGSFQETQYF
CDR3 DNA: TGTGCCAGTAGTATGGGGCTAGCGGGGTCCTTCCAAGAGACCCAGTACTTC
J gene: TRBJ2-5
D gene: TRBD2
V gene: TRBV19
clone size: .

CDR3 protein: CASSRDRGRPDTQYF
CDR3 DNA: TGTGCCAGCAGTCGGGACAGGGGGCGCCCAGATACGCAGTATTTT
J gene: TRBJ2-3
D gene: TRBD1
V gene: TRBV2
clone size: .

CDR3 protein: CASKGTGSNYGYTF
CDR3 DNA: TGTGCCAGTAAGGGGACAGGGTCTAACTATGGCTACACCTTC
J gene: TRBJ1-2
D gene: TRBD1
V gene: TRBV6-5
clone size: .

CDR3 protein: CASSYGPGLAGSSSYNEQFF
CDR3 DNA: TGTGCCAGCAGCTACGGGCCGGGACTAGCGGGTTCTAGCTCCTACAATGAGCAGTTCTTC
J gene: TRBJ2-1
D gene: TRBD2
V gene: TRBV11-3
clone size: .

CDR3 protein: CASSQGGVQETQYF
CDR3 DNA: TGCGCCAGCAGCCAGGGAGGGGTACAAGAGACCCAGTACTTC
J gene: TRBJ2-5
D gene: TRBD2
V gene: TRBV5-1
clone size: .

CDR3 protein: CATRAPGGEQFF
CDR3 DNA: TGTGCCACCAGGGCCCCGGGGGGTGAGCAGTTCTTC
J gene: TRBJ2-1
D gene: TRBD2
V gene: TRBV24-1
clone size: .

CDR3 protein: CASSLVTGHPNYGYTF
CDR3 DNA: TGTGCCAGCAGCTTAGTCACCGGACACCCTAACTATGGCTACACCTTC
J gene: TRBJ1-2
D gene: .
V gene: TRBV7-9
clone size: once

CDR3 protein: CASRAGLYSGANVLTF
CDR3 DNA: TGCGCCAGCAGAGCGGGCCTCTACTCTGGGGCCAACGTCCTGACTTTC
J gene: TRBJ2-6
D gene: .
V gene: TRBV5-1
clone size: .

CDR3 protein: CASSYSLQGAYEQYF
CDR3 DNA: TGTGCCAGCAGTTACTCCTTACAGGGAGCCTACGAGCAGTACTTC
J gene: TRBJ2-7
D gene: .
V gene: TRBV6-5
clone size: .

CDR3 protein: CASSPEQGTETQYF
CDR3 DNA: TGTGCCAGCTCACCCGAACAGGGGACGGAGACCCAGTACTTC
J gene: TRBJ2-5
D gene: TRBD1
V gene: TRBV18
clone size: .

CDR3 protein: CASSGQGEGSYEQYF
CDR3 DNA: TGTGCCAGCAGCGGACAGGGGGAAGGCTCCTACGAGCAGTACTTC
J gene: TRBJ2-7
D gene: .
V gene: TRBV21-1
clone size: .

CDR3 protein: CASSRRDFYSYEQYF
CDR3 DNA: TGTGCCAGCAGCCGACGGGACTTTTACTCCTACGAGCAGTACTTC
J gene: TRBJ2-7
D gene: .
V gene: TRBV11-2
clone size: .

CDR3 protein: CASSLRTGSFYEQYF
CDR3 DNA: TGTGCCAGCAGCTTGAGGACAGGGTCGTTTTACGAGCAGTACTTC
J gene: TRBJ2-7
D gene: TRBD1
V gene: TRBV5-6
clone size: .

CDR3 protein: CATSRDTGQETQYF
CDR3 DNA: TGTGCCACCAGCAGAGATACGGGGCAAGAGACCCAGTACTTC
J gene: TRBJ2-5
D gene: .
V gene: TRBV15
clone size: .

CDR3 protein: CASSRGSGIFEETQYF
CDR3 DNA: TGTGCCAGTAGTAGAGGTTCAGGGATATTCGAAGAGACCCAGTACTTC
J gene: TRBJ2-5
D gene: .
V gene: TRBV19
clone size: .

CDR3 protein: CASSASDRNYGYTF
CDR3 DNA: TGTGCCAGCTCTGCCAGCGACAGGAACTATGGCTACACCTTC
J gene: TRBJ1-2
D gene: .
V gene: TRBV28
clone size: .

CDR3 protein: CASSQGGPGGNSPLHF
CDR3 DNA: TGTGCCAGCAGCCAAGGCGGTCCAGGGGGTAATTCACCCCTCCACTTT
J gene: TRBJ1-6
D gene: TRBD1
V gene: TRBV3-1/TRBV3-2
clone size: .

CDR3 protein: CASSLVRTGELFF
CDR3 DNA: TGTGCCAGCAGCTTAGTTCGCACCGGGGAGCTGTTTTTT
J gene: TRBJ2-2
D gene: .
V gene: TRBV7-9
clone size: .

CDR3 protein: CASSQRQTTEAFF
CDR3 DNA: TGTGCCAGCAGTCAGCGGCAAACAACTGAAGCTTTCTTT
J gene: TRBJ1-1
D gene: .
V gene: TRBV2
clone size: few

CDR3 protein: CASSFWRDTQYF
CDR3 DNA: TGTGCCAGCAGTTTTTGGAGGGATACGCAGTATTTT
J gene: TRBJ2-3
D gene: .
V gene: TRBV12-3/TRBV12-4
clone size: few

CDR3 protein: CASSQVRGTEQYF
CDR3 DNA: TGTGCCAGCAGCCAAGTGAGGGGGACCGAGCAGTACTTC
J gene: TRBJ2-7
D gene: .
V gene: TRBV14
clone size: few

CDR3 protein: CASSETGRGTEAFF
CDR3 DNA: TGTGCCAGCAGCGAGACAGGGCGAGGCACTGAAGCTTTCTTT
J gene: TRBJ1-1
D gene: TRBD1
V gene: TRBV7-2
clone size: few

CDR3 protein: CASSETSWTSGRDVYEQYF
CDR3 DNA: TGTGCCAGCAGTGAAACCTCTTGGACTAGCGGGAGGGACGTCTACGAGCAGTACTTC
J gene: TRBJ2-7
D gene: TRBD2
V gene: TRBV6-1
clone size: few

CDR3 protein: CASSSGSLYNSPLHF
CDR3 DNA: TGCGCCAGCAGCTCAGGGTCGCTCTATAATTCACCCCTCCACTTT
J gene: TRBJ1-6
D gene: .
V gene: TRBV5-1
clone size: few

CDR3 protein: CASSPRGRGLGNQPQHF
CDR3 DNA: TGTGCCAGCAGCCCTAGGGGCAGGGGGCTAGGCAATCAGCCCCAGCATTTT
J gene: TRBJ1-5
D gene: TRBD1
V gene: TRBV6-2/TRBV6-3
clone size: .

CDR3 protein: CASSLIGGVSYEQYF
CDR3 DNA: TGTGCCAGCAGCTTGATCGGGGGTGTCTCCTACGAGCAGTACTTC
J gene: TRBJ2-7
D gene: .
V gene: TRBV5-6
clone size: .

CDR3 protein: CASSLSAGLGGNTIYF
CDR3 DNA: TGTGCCAGCAGCCTCAGCGCCGGACTGGGGGGAAACACCATATATTTT
J gene: TRBJ1-3
D gene: .
V gene: TRBV7-9
clone size: .

CDR3 protein: CASGDIHNSPLHF
CDR3 DNA: TGTGCCAGCGGCGACATCCATAATTCACCCCTCCACTTT
J gene: TRBJ1-6
D gene: .
V gene: TRBV7-8
clone size: .

CDR3 protein: CASSIGRVSYEQYF
CDR3 DNA: TGTGCCAGCAGCATAGGCAGGGTTTCCTACGAGCAGTACTTC
J gene: TRBJ2-7
D gene: .
V gene: TRBV11-2
clone size: few

CDR3 protein: CASKRTQPATNEKLFF
CDR3 DNA: TGTGCCAGCAAACGGACACAACCGGCAACTAATGAAAAACTGTTTTTT
J gene: TRBJ1-4
D gene: .
V gene: TRBV2
clone size: .

CDR3 protein: CASSQVPGQGRGYTF
CDR3 DNA: TGTGCCAGCAGCCAAGTCCCGGGACAGGGTCGGGGCTACACCTTC
J gene: TRBJ1-2
D gene: TRBD1
V gene: TRBV3-1/TRBV3-2
clone size: .

CDR3 protein: CAIRQGGNTEAFF
CDR3 DNA: TGTGCCATTCGACAGGGTGGGAACACTGAAGCTTTCTTT
J gene: TRBJ1-1
D gene: TRBD1
V gene: TRBV10-3
clone size: .

CDR3 protein: CASSARGAKNIQYF
CDR3 DNA: TGTGCCAGCAGCGCGCGGGGGGCCAAAAACATTCAGTACTTC
J gene: TRBJ2-4
D gene: TRBD2
V gene: TRBV7-2
clone size: .

CDR3 protein: CASSQDLYSSYNSPLHF
CDR3 DNA: TGTGCCAGCAGCCAAGATCTGTACAGCTCCTATAATTCACCCCTCCACTTT
J gene: TRBJ1-6
D gene: .
V gene: TRBV3-1/TRBV3-2
clone size: .

CDR3 protein: CASSSGQGYNEQFF
CDR3 DNA: TGTGCCAGCAGCTCGGGACAGGGGTACAATGAGCAGTTCTTC
J gene: TRBJ2-1
D gene: TRBD1
V gene: TRBV5-4
clone size: .

CDR3 protein: CASSLEGLAVYEQYF
CDR3 DNA: TGTGCCAGCAGCTTAGAGGGACTAGCGGTCTACGAGCAGTACTTC
J gene: TRBJ2-7
D gene: TRBD2
V gene: TRBV7-2
clone size: .

CDR3 protein: CASSLPYQETQYF
CDR3 DNA: TGTGCCAGCAGCTTACCCTACCAAGAGACCCAGTACTTC
J gene: TRBJ2-5
D gene: .
V gene: TRBV11-2
clone size: .

CDR3 protein: CASRTGTGNYEQYF
CDR3 DNA: TGTGCCAGCAGAACCGGGACAGGGAACTACGAGCAGTACTTC
J gene: TRBJ2-7
D gene: TRBD1
V gene: TRBV28
clone size: .

CDR3 protein: CASSESTIKETQYF
CDR3 DNA: TGCGCCAGCAGTGAGTCGACTATAAAAGAGACCCAGTACTTC
J gene: TRBJ2-5
D gene: .
V gene: TRBV10-2
clone size: .

CDR3 protein: CASAGTVSHEQYF
CDR3 DNA: TGTGCCAGCGCCGGGACTGTCAGCCACGAGCAGTACTTC
J gene: TRBJ2-7
D gene: .
V gene: TRBV28
clone size: once

CDR3 protein: CASSLAGRYNEQFF
CDR3 DNA: TGTGCCAGCAGCTTGGCAGGGCGATACAATGAGCAGTTCTTC
J gene: TRBJ2-1
D gene: .
V gene: TRBV5-6
clone size: .

CDR3 protein: CASSAEDREPYGYTF
CDR3 DNA: TGTGCCAGTAGTGCGGAGGACAGGGAACCGTATGGCTACACCTTC
J gene: TRBJ1-2
D gene: TRBD1
V gene: TRBV19
clone size: .

CDR3 protein: CASSSQPATNEKLFF
CDR3 DNA: TGTGCCAGCAGCTCACAGCCCGCAACGAATGAAAAACTGTTTTTT
J gene: TRBJ1-4
D gene: .
V gene: TRBV7-2
clone size: once

CDR3 protein: CASSFFGGGSTDTQYF
CDR3 DNA: TGTGCCAGCAGCTTTTTTGGTGGGGGGAGCACAGATACGCAGTATTTT
J gene: TRBJ2-3
D gene: .
V gene: TRBV5-4
clone size: .

CDR3 protein: CASRAGTGVMNTEAFF
CDR3 DNA: TGTGCCAGCAGGGCCGGGACAGGAGTCATGAACACTGAAGCTTTCTTT
J gene: TRBJ1-1
D gene: TRBD1
V gene: TRBV2
clone size: few

CDR3 protein: CASSLVVRTEAFF
CDR3 DNA: TGTGCCAGCAGCTTAGTAGTCCGAACTGAAGCTTTCTTT
J gene: TRBJ1-1
D gene: .
V gene: TRBV11-2
clone size: .

CDR3 protein: CASSLGAYSPTDTQYF
CDR3 DNA: TGTGCCAGCAGCTTAGGGGCCTACAGTCCCACAGATACGCAGTATTTT
J gene: TRBJ2-3
D gene: .
V gene: TRBV11-3
clone size: .

CDR3 protein: CSIYRDRGQYF
CDR3 DNA: TGCAGTATATACCGGGACAGGGGGCAGTACTTC
J gene: TRBJ2-7
D gene: TRBD1
V gene: TRBV20-1
clone size: .

CDR3 protein: CASSQDIRGFYEQYF
CDR3 DNA: TGTGCCAGCAGCCAAGACATAAGAGGTTTCTACGAGCAGTACTTC
J gene: TRBJ2-7
D gene: .
V gene: TRBV4-2
clone size: .

CDR3 protein: CASSDGTYGYTF
CDR3 DNA: TGTGCCAGCAGTGATGGCACCTATGGCTACACCTTC
J gene: TRBJ1-2
D gene: .
V gene: TRBV2
clone size: .

CDR3 protein: CASSPGQPSRYNEQFF
CDR3 DNA: TGTGCCAGCAGCCCCGGACAGCCCTCAAGATACAATGAGCAGTTCTTC
J gene: TRBJ2-1
D gene: .
V gene: TRBV7-9
clone size: .

CDR3 protein: CASIFQGAFALAGVQETQYF
CDR3 DNA: TGTGCCAGCATCTTCCAGGGAGCTTTCGCACTAGCGGGGGTGCAAGAGACCCAGTACTTC
J gene: TRBJ2-5
D gene: TRBD2
V gene: TRBV2
clone size: .

CDR3 protein: CASSSTRDTQYF
CDR3 DNA: TGTGCCAGCAGCTCTACTAGGGATACGCAGTATTTT
J gene: TRBJ2-3
D gene: .
V gene: TRBV7-8
clone size: once